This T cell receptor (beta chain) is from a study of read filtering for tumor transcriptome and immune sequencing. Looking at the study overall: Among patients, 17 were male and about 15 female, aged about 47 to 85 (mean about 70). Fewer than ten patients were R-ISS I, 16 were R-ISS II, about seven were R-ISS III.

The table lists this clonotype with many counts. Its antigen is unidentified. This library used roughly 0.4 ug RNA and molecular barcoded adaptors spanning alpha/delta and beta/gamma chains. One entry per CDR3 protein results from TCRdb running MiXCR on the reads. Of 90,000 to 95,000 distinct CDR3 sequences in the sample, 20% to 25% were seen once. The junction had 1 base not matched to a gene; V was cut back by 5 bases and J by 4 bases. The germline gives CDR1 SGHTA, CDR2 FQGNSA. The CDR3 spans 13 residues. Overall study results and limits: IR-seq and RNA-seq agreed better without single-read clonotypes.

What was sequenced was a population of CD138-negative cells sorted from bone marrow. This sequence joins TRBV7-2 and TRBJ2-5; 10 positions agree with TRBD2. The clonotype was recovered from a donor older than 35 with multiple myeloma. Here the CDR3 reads CASSRLAGETQYF. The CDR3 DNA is TGTGCCAGCAGCAGACTAGCGGGAGAGACCCAGTACTTC.